These 15 T cell receptor beta chains originate from one sample sequenced in a study of graft-versus-host responses after intestinal transplantation. No antigen has been identified for these receptors. Profiled with immunoSEQ multiplex PCR; TCRdb holds only in-frame clones, not every one. The table includes about 47,000 clones, roughly 95% detected once. This material consisted of unstimulated CD8+ T cells sorted from spleen or lymph node cells, taken before transplant. Receptors were obtained from a human donor who was the organ donor for an intestinal transplant.

The chain couples TRBV28 to TRBJ1-4; no definite D call. The CDR3 runs to 14 residues. V shed 2 bases and J shed 0 bases, with 4 bases lying between them. Germline CDR1 reads MDHEN; CDR2 reads SYDVKM. The CDR3 coding sequence is TGTGCCAGCAGTTTAACCGCAACTAATGAAAAACTGTTTTTT. It specifies CASSLTATNEKLFF. The whole variable domain, filled in from reference TRBV28 and TRBJ1-4, reads DVKVTQSSRYLVKRTGEKVFLECVQDMDHENMFWYRQDPGLGLRLIYFSYDVKMKEKGDIPEGYSVSREKKERFSLILESASTNQTSMYLCASSLTATNEKLFFGSGTQLSVL.

This chain links TRBV28 with TRBJ2-1, with D possibly TRBD1 on 5 matching bases. Looked up from germline, CDR1 is MDHEN and CDR2 is SYDVKM. This CDR3 contains 19 residues. V lost 2 bases, J lost 6 bases, and 26 bases lay in between. CDR3 sequence: CASSLIGFGAVREANEQFF. CDR3 sequence (DNA): TGTGCCAGCAGTTTAATCGGCTTTGGGGCGGTTCGTGAGGCCAATGAGCAGTTCTTC.

V and J are TRBV7-9 and TRBJ2-2; the D is unclear. CDR3 size: 15 residues. Germline CDR1 SEHNR, CDR2 FQNEAQ (reference sequence). The V end lost 2 bases, the J end lost 2 bases, and 9 bases lay between the germline ends. The CDR3 nucleotides are TGTGCCAGCAGCTTAAGCCAAATAAACACCGGGGAGCTGTTTTTT. Translation: CASSLSQINTGELFF.

The J gene is TRBJ2-7, the V gene TRBV10-3; 8 bases map to TRBD2. J gave up 2 bases and V 6 bases, and 3 bases lay outside the gene matches. CDR3 length: 13 amino acids. Germline V gene data show CDR1 as ENHRY and CDR2 as SYGVKD. CDR3 in amino acids: CAIREGLAYEQYF. DNA for the CDR3: TGTGCCATCAGGGAGGGACTAGCCTACGAGCAGTACTTC.

The J gene is TRBJ2-3, the V gene TRBV19, with D unclear. Germline CDR1 reads LNHDA; CDR2 reads SQIVND (reference sequence). V was trimmed by 9 bases and J by 5 bases, leaving 15 bases between them. This CDR3 is built from 13 residues. CDR3: CASSAELGDTQYF. The CDR3 DNA sequence: TGTGCCAGCTCCGCGGAATTGGGAGATACGCAGTATTTT.

The chain recombines TRBV12-5 with TRBJ2-5, with D hard to call. Germline V gene lookup returns CDR1 LGHNT and CDR2 FRNRAP. Trimming stripped 1 base from V and 3 bases from J, with 6 bases between. The CDR3 length is 13 residues. The CDR3 spells CASGLGPEETQYF. The CDR3 DNA is TGTGCTAGTGGTTTGGGACCCGAAGAGACCCAGTACTTC.

This clone was seen once. This chain joins TRBV4-2 and TRBJ2-3, with 9 bases aligning to TRBD2. CDR1 is LGHNA and CDR2 is YNFKEQ in the germline V gene. Trimming took 2 bases from V and 4 from J; bases not matched to a gene: 7. The CDR3 loop spans 16 amino acids. The CDR3 nucleotides are TGTGCCAGCAGCCAATCAACAAGCGGGGGGTCAGATACGCAGTATTTT. As protein: CASSQSTSGGSDTQYF.

The chain combines TRBV11-2 with TRBJ2-3, with a tentative D call TRBD2 (6 bases). V was clipped by 1 base and J by 5 bases, with 19 bases between them. This CDR3 is built from 17 residues. CDR1 and CDR2 from the germline V gene are SGHAT and FQNNGV. The CDR3 DNA follows: TGTGCCAGCAGCTTAGGCTCGGAGGGCCCCTCCCGAGATACGCAGTATTTT. Residues: CASSLGSEGPSRDTQYF. The complete variable domain, with remaining parts taken from reference TRBV11-2 and TRBJ2-3, reads EAGVAQSPRYKIIEKRQSVAFWCNPISGHATLYWYQQILGQGPKLLIQFQNNGVVDDSQLPKDRFSAERLKGVDSTLKIQPAKLEDSAVYLCASSLGSEGPSRDTQYFGPGTRLTVL.

This clone was counted between two and nine times. The rearrangement joins TRBV27 to TRBJ2-1; 9 bases fit TRBD1. The CDR3 has 15 amino acids. Germline CDR1 MNHEY, CDR2 SMNVEV (reference sequence). V dropped 1 base and J dropped 8; count of bases not matched to a gene: 6. The CDR3 DNA follows: TGTGCCAGCAGTTTATTGGGGACAGGGTACGATGAGCAGTTCTTC. Encoded protein: CASSLLGTGYDEQFF.

The rearrangement joins TRBV11-2 to TRBJ2-7; a possible D gene is TRBD2 (6 bases). Germline assignment: CDR1 SGHAT and CDR2 FQNNGV. The length of the CDR3 is 14 residues. Trimming took 2 bases from V and 5 from J, leaving 13 bases between them. CDR3 coding DNA: TGTGCCAGCAGCTTATTGGAGGGGAGTCACGAGCAGTACTTC. This codes for CASSLLEGSHEQYF.

The rearrangement joins TRBV7-9 to TRBJ2-2, with D tentatively TRBD1 or TRBD2 (5 bases each). V lost 8 bases to trimming and J lost 7 bases, with 14 bases between them. Germline CDR1 is SEHNR and CDR2 is FQNEAQ (reference sequence). This CDR3 contains 13 residues. The CDR3 region has the DNA TGTGCCAGCTGGGACGATAGTATCGGGGAGCTGTTTTTT. It is translated as CASWDDSIGELFF.

The V call is TRBV6-4, the J call TRBJ1-1; D gene unclear. Looked up from germline, CDR1 is MRHNA and CDR2 is SNTAGT. Trimming left V 0 bases short and J 7 bases short, with 6 bases between. The CDR3 consists of 12 residues. CDR3: CASSDSWGEAFF. CDR3 bases: TGTGCCAGCAGTGACTCGTGGGGTGAAGCTTTCTTT.

The rearrangement uses TRBV7-2 and TRBJ2-1; D is unresolved. Deletions cut 4 bases from V and 6 bases from J, with 16 bases between. The CDR3 is 15 residues long. Per germline, CDR1 SGHTA and CDR2 FQGNSA. The CDR3 region has the DNA TGTGCCAGCAGCTCCCCCTTTGCGGCAGCCAATGAGCAGTTCTTC. It specifies CASSSPFAAANEQFF. The full variable domain, in which reference TRBV7-2 and TRBJ2-1 provide the parts outside the CDR3, is GAGVSQSPSNKVTEKGKDVELRCDPISGHTALYWYRQSLGQGLEFLIYFQGNSAPDKSGLPSDRFSAERTGGSVSTLTIQRTQQEDSAVYLCASSSPFAAANEQFFGPGTRLTVL.

This rearrangement joins TRBV19 to TRBJ1-1; 9 positions match TRBD1. The CDR3 contains 12 residues. V was pared by 10 bases and J by 8 bases, with 8 bases of the junction left unmatched. The V gene's germline CDR1 is LNHDA and CDR2 SQIVND (reference sequence). The CDR3 bases are TGTGCCACCCTGGGACAGGGAATCGAAGCTTTCTTT. Its translation is CATLGQGIEAFF.

The gene calls are TRBV7-2 and TRBJ1-4; 7 bases line up with TRBD1. The germline gives CDR1 SGHTA, CDR2 FQGNSA. Trimming removed 5 bases from V and 7 bases from J; junction bases left unmatched: 7. This CDR3 is built from 14 residues. The CDR3 sequence is CASSADRAFEKLFF. CDR3 DNA: TGTGCCAGCAGCGCAGACAGGGCTTTTGAAAAACTGTTTTTT.